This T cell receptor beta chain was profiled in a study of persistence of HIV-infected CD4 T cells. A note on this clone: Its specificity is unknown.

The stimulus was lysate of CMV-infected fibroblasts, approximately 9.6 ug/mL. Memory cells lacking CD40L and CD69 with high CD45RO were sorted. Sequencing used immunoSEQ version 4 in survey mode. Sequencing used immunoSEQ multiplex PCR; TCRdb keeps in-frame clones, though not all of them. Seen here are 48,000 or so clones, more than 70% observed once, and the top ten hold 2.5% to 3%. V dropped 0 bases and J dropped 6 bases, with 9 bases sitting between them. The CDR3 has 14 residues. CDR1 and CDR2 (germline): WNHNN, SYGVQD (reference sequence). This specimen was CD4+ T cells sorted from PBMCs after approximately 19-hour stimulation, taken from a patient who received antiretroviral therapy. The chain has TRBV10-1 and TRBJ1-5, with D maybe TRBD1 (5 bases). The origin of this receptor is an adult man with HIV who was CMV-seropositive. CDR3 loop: CASSESGGGQPQHF. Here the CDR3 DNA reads TGCGCCAGCAGTGAGTCGGGGGGGGGTCAGCCCCAGCATTTT.